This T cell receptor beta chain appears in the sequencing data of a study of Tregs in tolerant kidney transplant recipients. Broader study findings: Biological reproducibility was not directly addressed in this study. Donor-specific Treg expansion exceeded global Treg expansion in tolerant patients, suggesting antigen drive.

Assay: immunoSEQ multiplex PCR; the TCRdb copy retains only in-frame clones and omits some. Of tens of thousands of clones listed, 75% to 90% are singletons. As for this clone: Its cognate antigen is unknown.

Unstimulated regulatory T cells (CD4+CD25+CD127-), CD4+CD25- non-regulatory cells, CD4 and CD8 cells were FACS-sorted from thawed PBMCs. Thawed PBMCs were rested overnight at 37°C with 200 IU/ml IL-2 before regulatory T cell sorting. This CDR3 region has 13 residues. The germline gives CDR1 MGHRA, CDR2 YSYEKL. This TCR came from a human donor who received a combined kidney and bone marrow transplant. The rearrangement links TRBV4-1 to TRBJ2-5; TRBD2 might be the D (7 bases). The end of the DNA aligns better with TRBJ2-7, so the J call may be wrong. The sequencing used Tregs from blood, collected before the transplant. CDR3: CASRGAGQYEQYF. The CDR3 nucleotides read TGCGCCAGCCGGGGGGCAGGGCAATACGAGCAGTACTTC.